This T cell receptor (beta chain) originates from a study of cytomegalovirus exposure and HLA in healthy donors. Study observations and caveats: There were under 200 TCR beta chains listed as cytomegalovirus-associated. By a later analysis, the bulk of CMV-associated TCR beta chains appeared HLA-restricted. One variant, a missense change in DCLRE1C, was linked in a later analysis to TCR beta V- and J-gene trimming.

Trimming cost V 0 bases and J 5 bases; bases outside gene matches: 7. In germline, CDR1 is SGHRS, CDR2 YFSETQ. The CDR3 runs 17 residues. This clone is a singleton in its sample. The antigen is undetermined. 60 Vbeta and 13 Jbeta primers were used in PCR. As handled by the study authors: Tens of millions of unique TCR beta chains, roughly 11 million of them shared, were counted by a later analysis. Assay: immunoSEQ multiplex PCR; the TCRdb copy retains only in-frame clones and omits some. V, J and clone size reflect that table, while D and trimming were determined from the DNA. The table records 150,000 to 200,000 clones, approximately 82% of them present only once.

The chain couples TRBV5-1 to TRBJ2-3; the match to TRBD2 covers 12 bases. Sequenced: PBMCs. This TCR derives from a middle-aged man in good health and CMV-seropositive. The CDR3, as DNA: TGCGCCAGCAGCTTGGCAGCTAGCGGGAGGGCAATAGATACGCAGTATTTT. This sequence encodes CASSLAASGRAIDTQYF.